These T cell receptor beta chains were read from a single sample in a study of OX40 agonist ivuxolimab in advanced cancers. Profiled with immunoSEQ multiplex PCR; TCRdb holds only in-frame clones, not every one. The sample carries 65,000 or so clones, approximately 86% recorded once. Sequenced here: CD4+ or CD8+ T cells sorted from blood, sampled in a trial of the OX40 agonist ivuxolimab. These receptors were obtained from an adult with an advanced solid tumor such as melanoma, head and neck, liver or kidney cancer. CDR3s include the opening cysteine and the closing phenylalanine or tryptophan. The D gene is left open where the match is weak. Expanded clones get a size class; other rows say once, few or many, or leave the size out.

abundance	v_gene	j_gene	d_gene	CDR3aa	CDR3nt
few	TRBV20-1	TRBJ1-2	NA	CSARAGYGYTF	TGCAGTGCTAGAGCAGGATATGGCTACACCTTC
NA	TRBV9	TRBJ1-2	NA	CASSVGGQANGYTF	TGTGCCAGCAGCGTAGGGGGCCAGGCTAATGGCTACACCTTC
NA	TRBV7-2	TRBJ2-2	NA	CASSLTVGARNTGELFF	TGTGCCAGCAGCTTAACTGTGGGCGCAAGGAACACCGGGGAGCTGTTTTTT
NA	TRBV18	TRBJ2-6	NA	CASSPRTGQGGSGANVLTF	TGTGCCAGCTCCCCTCGCACGGGCCAGGGAGGCTCTGGGGCCAACGTCCTGACTTTC
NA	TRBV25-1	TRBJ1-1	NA	CASREGNTEAFF	TGTGCCAGCAGGGAGGGGAACACTGAAGCTTTCTTT
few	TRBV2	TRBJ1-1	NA	CASRSQGNTEAFF	TGTGCCAGCAGGTCACAGGGGAACACTGAAGCTTTCTTT
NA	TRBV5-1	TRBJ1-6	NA	CTSSLNSAANSPLHF	TGCACCAGCAGCTTAAACTCAGCAGCTAATTCACCCCTCCACTTT
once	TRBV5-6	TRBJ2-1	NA	CASSWGRGSYNEQFF	TGTGCCAGCAGCTGGGGGCGCGGGTCCTACAATGAGCAGTTCTTC
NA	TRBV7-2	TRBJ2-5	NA	CASSRATGSGETQYF	TGTGCCAGCAGCAGGGCCACAGGGTCGGGAGAGACCCAGTACTTC
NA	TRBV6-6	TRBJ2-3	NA	CASSYVGPTDTQYF	TGTGCCAGCAGTTACGTGGGCCCCACAGATACGCAGTATTTT
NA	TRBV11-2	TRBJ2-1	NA	CASSPTWVIGYNEQFF	TGTGCCAGCAGCCCAACTTGGGTAATTGGGTACAATGAGCAGTTCTTC
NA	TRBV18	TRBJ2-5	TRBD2	CASSPPRLAGGASETQYF	TGTGCCAGCTCACCACCGAGGCTAGCGGGAGGGGCGTCAGAGACCCAGTACTTC
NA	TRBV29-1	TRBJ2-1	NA	CSVAPESEQFF	TGCAGCGTTGCTCCGGAAAGTGAGCAGTTCTTC
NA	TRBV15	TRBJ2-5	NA	CATSRTVQETQYF	TGTGCCACCAGCAGGACAGTCCAAGAGACCCAGTACTTC
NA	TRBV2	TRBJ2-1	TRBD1	CASSQSDRDAFF	TGTGCCAGCAGTCAAAGTGACAGGGATGCGTTCTTC
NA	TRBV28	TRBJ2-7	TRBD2	CASSLGGGYEQYF	TGTGCCAGCAGTTTAGGGGGGGGGTACGAGCAGTACTTC
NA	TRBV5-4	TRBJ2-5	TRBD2	CASSPGLLKETQYF	TGTGCCAGCAGCCCGGGACTACTAAAAGAGACCCAGTACTTC
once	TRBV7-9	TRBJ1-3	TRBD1	CASSLLLGQGKSTIYF	TGTGCCAGCAGCCTGCTGTTAGGACAGGGAAAATCGACCATATATTTT
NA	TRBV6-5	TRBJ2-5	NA	CASSFRLGEETQYF	TGTGCCAGCAGTTTCCGACTAGGGGAAGAGACCCAGTACTTC
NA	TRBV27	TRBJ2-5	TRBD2	CASSAPLAGEETQYF	TGTGCCAGCAGTGCTCCTCTAGCGGGAGAAGAGACCCAGTACTTC
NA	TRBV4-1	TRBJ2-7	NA	CASSQEKAEQYF	TGCGCCAGCAGCCAAGAGAAAGCGGAACAGTACTTC
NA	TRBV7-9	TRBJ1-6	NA	CASINGGWNSPLHF	TGTGCCAGCATCAATGGGGGCTGGAATTCACCCCTCCACTTT
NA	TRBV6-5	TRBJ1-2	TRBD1	CASSKGQVDGYTF	TGTGCCAGCAGTAAGGGACAGGTGGATGGCTACACCTTC